This T cell receptor (beta chain) appears in the sequencing data of a study of beta chain features in type 1 diabetes. Turning to the study itself: Sorted cells examined across all samples numbered 107,917,701.

The isolated RNA, all of it, was reverse transcribed, so expressed TCRB transcripts were what got sequenced. Sequenced by immunoSEQ multiplex PCR; TCRdb stores in-frame clones only, minus some. The sample records some 410,000 clones, roughly 14% being singletons. This clone was seen a handful of times. Trimming cost V 4 bases and J 0 bases; bases outside gene matches: 15. Germline loops: CDR1 MNHEY, CDR2 SMNVEV (reference sequence). CDR3 size: 19 residues. The sequencing input was naive CD4+ T cells from blood. The TCR comes from a man aged 30 to 45 in good health. The V gene is TRBV27, the J gene TRBJ2-5; 9 bases agree with TRBD2. This chain's CDR3 is CASSSRAGGPAGYQETQYF. CDR3 coding DNA: TGTGCCAGCAGTTCCCGGGCGGGAGGGCCTGCCGGGTACCAAGAGACCCAGTACTTC.